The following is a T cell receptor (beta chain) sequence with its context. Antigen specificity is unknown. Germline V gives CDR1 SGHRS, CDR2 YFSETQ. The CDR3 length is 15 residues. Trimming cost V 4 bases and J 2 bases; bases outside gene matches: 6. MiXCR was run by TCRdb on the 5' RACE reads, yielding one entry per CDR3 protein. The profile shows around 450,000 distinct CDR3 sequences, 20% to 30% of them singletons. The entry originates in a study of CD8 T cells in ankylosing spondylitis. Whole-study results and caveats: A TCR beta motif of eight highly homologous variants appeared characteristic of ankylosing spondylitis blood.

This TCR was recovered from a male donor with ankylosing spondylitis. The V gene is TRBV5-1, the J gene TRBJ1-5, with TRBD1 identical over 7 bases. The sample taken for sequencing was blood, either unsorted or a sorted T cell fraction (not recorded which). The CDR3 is CASSPGTVGNQPQHF. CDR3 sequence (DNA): TGCGCCAGCAGCCCAGGGACAGTTGGCAATCAGCCCCAGCATTTT.